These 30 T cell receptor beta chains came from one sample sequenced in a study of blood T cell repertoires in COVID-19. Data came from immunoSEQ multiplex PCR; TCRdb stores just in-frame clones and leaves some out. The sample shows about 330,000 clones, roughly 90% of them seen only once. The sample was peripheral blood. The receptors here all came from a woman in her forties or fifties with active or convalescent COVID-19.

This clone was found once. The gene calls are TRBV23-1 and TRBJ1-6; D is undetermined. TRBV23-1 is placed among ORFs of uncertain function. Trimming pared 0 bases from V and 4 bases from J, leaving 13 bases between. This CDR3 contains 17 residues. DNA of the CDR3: TGCGCCAGCAGTCAATCTACTAGGGTTCTTTATAATTCACCCCTCCACTTT. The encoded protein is CASSQSTRVLYNSPLHF.

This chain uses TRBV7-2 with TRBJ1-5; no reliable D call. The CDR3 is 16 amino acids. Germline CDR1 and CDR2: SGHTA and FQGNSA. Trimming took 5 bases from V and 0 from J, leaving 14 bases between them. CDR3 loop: CASSPRGLFSNQPQHF. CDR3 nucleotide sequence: TGTGCCAGCAGCCCCCGAGGGCTATTTAGCAATCAGCCCCAGCATTTT.

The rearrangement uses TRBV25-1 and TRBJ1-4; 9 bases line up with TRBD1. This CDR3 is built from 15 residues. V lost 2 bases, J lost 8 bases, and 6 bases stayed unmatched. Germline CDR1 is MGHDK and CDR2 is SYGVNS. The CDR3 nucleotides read TGTGCCAGCAGTGAAGAGGGACAGGGACGGGAAAAACTGTTTTTT. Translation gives CASSEEGQGREKLFF.

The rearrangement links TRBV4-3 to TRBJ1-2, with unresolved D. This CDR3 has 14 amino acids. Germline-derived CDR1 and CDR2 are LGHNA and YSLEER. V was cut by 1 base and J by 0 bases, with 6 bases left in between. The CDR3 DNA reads TGCGCCAGCAGCCAAGTCGGGACTAACTATGGCTACACCTTC. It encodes CASSQVGTNYGYTF.

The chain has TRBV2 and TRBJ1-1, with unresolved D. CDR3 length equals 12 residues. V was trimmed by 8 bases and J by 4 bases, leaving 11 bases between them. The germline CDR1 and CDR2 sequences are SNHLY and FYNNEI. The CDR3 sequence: CASGQGLTEAFF. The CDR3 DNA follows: TGTGCCAGCGGGCAAGGTCTCACTGAAGCTTTCTTT.

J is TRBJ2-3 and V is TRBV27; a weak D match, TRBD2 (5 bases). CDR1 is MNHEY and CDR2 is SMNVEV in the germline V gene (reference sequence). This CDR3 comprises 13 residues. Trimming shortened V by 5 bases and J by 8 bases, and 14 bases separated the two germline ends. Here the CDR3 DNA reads TGTGCCAGCAGTGACGACTCCCGGGGTACGCAGTATTTT. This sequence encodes CASSDDSRGTQYF.

The chain's CDR3 is CSATREGGYTF. In DNA form, the CDR3 reads TGCAGTGCTACCAGGGAAGGGGGCTACACCTTC. The chain carries TRBV20-1 and TRBJ1-2, with D perhaps TRBD1 (5 bases). CDR3 length equals 11 residues. Germline values: CDR1 DFQATT, CDR2 SNEGSKA (reference sequence). The germline V and J ends were trimmed by 4 bases and 8 bases, with 11 bases remaining between them.

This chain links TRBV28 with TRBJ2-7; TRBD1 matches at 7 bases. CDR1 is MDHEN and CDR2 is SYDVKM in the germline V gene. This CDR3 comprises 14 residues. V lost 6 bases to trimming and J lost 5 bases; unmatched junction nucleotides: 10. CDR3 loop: CASSSPRGLNEQYF. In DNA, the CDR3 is TGTGCCAGCAGCTCCCCAAGGGGGCTGAACGAGCAGTACTTC.

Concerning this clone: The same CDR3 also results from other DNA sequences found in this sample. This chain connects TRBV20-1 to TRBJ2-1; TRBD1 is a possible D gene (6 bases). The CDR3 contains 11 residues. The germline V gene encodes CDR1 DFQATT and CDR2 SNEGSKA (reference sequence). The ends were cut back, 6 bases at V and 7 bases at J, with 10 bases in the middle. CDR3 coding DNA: TGCAGTGCACGTAGGGGGAATGAGCAGTTCTTC. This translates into CSARRGNEQFF.

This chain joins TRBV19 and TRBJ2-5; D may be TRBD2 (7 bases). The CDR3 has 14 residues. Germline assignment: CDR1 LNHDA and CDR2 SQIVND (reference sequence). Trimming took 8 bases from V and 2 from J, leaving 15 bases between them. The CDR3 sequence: CASRGLAVQETQYF. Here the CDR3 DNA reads TGTGCCAGTCGGGGGCTAGCGGTACAAGAGACCCAGTACTTC.

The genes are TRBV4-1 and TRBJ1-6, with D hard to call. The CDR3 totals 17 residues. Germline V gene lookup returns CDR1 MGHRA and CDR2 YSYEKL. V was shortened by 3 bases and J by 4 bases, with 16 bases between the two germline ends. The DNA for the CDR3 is TGCGCCAGCAGCCATACCCTCTTACGAGGGTATAATTCACCCCTCCACTTT. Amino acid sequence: CASSHTLLRGYNSPLHF.

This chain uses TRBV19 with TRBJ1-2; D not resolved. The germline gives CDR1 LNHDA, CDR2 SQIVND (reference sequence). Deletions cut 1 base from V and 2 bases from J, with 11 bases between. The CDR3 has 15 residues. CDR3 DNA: TGTGCCAGTAGTATAGTGGGAGGGAGAAACTATGGCTACACCTTC. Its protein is CASSIVGGRNYGYTF.

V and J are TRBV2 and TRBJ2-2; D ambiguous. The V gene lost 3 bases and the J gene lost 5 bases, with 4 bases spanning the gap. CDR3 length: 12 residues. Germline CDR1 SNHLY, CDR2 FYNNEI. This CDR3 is CASSDRTGELFF. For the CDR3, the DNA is TGTGCCAGCAGTGACAGAACCGGGGAGCTGTTTTTT.

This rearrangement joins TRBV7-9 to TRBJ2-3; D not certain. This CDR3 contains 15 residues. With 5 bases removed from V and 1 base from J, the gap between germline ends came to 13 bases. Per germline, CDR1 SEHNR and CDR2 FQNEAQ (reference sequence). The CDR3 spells CASSPHRQGTDTQYF. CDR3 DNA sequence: TGTGCCAGCAGCCCGCACCGGCAGGGCACAGATACGCAGTATTTT. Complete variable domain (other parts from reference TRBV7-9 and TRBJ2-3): DTGVSQNPRHKITKRGQNVTFRCDPISEHNRLYWYRQTLGQGPEFLTYFQNEAQLEKSRLLSDRFSAERPKGSFSTLEIQRTEQGDSAMYLCASSPHRQGTDTQYFGPGTRLTVL.

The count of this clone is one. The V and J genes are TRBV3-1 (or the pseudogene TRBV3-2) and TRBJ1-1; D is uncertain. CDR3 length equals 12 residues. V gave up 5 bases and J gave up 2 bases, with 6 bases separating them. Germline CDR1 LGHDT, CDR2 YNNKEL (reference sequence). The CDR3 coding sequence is TGTGCCAGCAGCGCGGCAAACACTGAAGCTTTCTTT. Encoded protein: CASSAANTEAFF.

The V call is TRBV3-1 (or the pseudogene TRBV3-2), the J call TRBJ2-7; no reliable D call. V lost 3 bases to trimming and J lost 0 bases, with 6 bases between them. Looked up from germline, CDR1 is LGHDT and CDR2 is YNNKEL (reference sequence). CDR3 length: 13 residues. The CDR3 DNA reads TGTGCCAGCAGCCAGACACGCTCCTACGAGCAGTACTTC. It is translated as CASSQTRSYEQYF.

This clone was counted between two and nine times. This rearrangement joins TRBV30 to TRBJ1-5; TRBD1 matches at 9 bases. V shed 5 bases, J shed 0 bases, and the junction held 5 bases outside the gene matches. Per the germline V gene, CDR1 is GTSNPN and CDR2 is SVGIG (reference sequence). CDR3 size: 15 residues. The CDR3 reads CAWDPGQGSNQPQHF. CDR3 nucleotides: TGTGCCTGGGACCCGGGACAGGGTAGCAATCAGCCCCAGCATTTT.

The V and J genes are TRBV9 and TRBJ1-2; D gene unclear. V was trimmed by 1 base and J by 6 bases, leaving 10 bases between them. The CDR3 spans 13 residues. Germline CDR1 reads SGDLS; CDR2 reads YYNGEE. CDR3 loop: CASSVLAGNGYTF. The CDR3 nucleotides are TGTGCCAGCAGCGTACTCGCAGGAAATGGCTACACCTTC.

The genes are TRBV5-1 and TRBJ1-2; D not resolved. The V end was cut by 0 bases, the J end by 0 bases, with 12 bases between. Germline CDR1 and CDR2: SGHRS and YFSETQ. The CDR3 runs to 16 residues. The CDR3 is CASSLVGSGANYGYTF. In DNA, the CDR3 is TGCGCCAGCAGCTTGGTCGGCAGTGGAGCTAACTATGGCTACACCTTC. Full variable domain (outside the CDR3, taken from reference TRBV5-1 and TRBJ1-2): KAGVTQTPRYLIKTRGQQVTLSCSPISGHRSVSWYQQTPGQGLQFLFEYFSETQRNKGNFPGRFSGRQFSNSRSEMNVSTLELGDSALYLCASSLVGSGANYGYTFGSGTRLTVV.

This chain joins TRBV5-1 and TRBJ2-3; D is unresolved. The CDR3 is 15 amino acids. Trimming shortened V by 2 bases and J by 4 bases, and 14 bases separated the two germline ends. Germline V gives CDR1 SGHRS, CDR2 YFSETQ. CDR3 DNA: TGCGCCAGCAGCTTTACAAAAGGAGATGCAGATACGCAGTATTTT. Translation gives CASSFTKGDADTQYF.

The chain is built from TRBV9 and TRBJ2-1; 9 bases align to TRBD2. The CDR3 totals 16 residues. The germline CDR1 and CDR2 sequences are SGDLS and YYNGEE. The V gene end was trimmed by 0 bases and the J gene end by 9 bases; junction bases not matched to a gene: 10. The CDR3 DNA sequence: TGTGCCAGCAGCGTAGAGGGCGGGAGGGCCCCGGTTGAGCAGTTCTTC. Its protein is CASSVEGGRAPVEQFF.

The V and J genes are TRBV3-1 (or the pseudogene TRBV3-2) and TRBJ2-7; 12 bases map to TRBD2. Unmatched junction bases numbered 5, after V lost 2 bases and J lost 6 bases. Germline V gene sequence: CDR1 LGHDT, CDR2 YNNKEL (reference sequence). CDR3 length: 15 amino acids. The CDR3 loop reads CASSQRLAGESEQYF. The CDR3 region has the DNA TGTGCCAGCAGCCAACGACTAGCGGGAGAATCCGAGCAGTACTTC.

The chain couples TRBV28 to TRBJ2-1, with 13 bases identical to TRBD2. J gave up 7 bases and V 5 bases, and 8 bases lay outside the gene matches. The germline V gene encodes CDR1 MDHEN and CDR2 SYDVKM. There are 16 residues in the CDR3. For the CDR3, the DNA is TGTGCCAGCAGTCTTGGACTAGCGGGAGTGGGAAATGAGCAGTTCTTC. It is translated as CASSLGLAGVGNEQFF.

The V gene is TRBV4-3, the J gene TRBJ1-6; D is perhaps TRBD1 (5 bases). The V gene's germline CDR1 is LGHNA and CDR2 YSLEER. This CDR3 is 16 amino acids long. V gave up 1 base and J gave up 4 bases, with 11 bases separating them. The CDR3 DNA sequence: TGCGCCAGCAGCCAAGGACAGTCAGCTTATAATTCACCCCTCCACTTT. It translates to CASSQGQSAYNSPLHF.

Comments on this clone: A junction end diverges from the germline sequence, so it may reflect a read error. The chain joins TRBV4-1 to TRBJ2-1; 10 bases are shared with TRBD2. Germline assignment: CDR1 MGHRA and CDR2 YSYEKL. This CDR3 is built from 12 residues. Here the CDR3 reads CASSQALAGVLF. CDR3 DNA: TGCGCCAGCAGCCAAGCCCTAGCGGGAGTTCTCTTC.

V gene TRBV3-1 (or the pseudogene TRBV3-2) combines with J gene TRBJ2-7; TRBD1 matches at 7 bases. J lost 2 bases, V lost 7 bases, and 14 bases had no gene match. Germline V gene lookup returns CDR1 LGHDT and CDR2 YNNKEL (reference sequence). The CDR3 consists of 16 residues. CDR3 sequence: CASTPRRTGVPYEQYF. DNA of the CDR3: TGTGCCAGCACACCGAGGAGGACAGGTGTACCCTACGAGCAGTACTTC.

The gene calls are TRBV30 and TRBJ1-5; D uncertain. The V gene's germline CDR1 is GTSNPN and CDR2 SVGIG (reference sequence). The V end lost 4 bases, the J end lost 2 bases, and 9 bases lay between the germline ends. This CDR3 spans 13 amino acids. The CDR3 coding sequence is TGTGCCTGGAATTCGGGTGGCAATCAGCCCCAGCATTTT. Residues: CAWNSGGNQPQHF.

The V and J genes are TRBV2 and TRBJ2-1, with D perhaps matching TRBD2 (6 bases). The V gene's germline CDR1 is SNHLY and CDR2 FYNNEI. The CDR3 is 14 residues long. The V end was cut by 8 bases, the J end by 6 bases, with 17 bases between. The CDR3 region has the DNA TGTGCCAGCGGCGGGGCCCCGGATCTCAATGAGCAGTTCTTC. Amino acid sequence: CASGGAPDLNEQFF.

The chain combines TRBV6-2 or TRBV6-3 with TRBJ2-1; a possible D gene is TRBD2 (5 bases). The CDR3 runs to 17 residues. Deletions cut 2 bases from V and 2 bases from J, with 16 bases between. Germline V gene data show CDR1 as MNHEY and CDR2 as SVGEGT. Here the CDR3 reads CASSYPTGGLTYNEQFF. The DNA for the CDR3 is TGTGCCAGCAGTTACCCGACCGGAGGATTGACCTACAATGAGCAGTTCTTC.

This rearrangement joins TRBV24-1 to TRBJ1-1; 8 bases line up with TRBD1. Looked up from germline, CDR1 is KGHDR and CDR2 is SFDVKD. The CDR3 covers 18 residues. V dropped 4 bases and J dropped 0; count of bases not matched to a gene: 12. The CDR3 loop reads CATSELRDRNILNTEAFF. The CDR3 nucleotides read TGTGCCACCAGTGAGCTGAGGGACAGGAACATCCTGAACACTGAAGCTTTCTTT.